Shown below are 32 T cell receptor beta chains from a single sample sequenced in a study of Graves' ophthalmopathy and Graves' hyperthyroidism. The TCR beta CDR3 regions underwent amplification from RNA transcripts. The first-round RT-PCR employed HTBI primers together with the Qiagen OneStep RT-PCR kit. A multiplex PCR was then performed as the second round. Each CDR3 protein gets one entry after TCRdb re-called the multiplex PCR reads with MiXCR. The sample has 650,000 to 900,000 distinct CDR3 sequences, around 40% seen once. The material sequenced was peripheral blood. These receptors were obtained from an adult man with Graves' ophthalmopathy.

CDR3 sequence reads: CASSLFREGYEQYF. The CDR3 coding sequence is TGTGCCAGCAGCTTATTCCGGGAGGGCTATGAGCAGTACTTC. The chain carries TRBV7-2 and TRBJ2-7; 8 bases are shared with TRBD2. The CDR3 covers 14 residues. Germline V gene data show CDR1 as SGHTA and CDR2 as FQGNSA. After removal of 2 bases from V and 7 bases from J, the junction contained 7 bases not matched to a gene.

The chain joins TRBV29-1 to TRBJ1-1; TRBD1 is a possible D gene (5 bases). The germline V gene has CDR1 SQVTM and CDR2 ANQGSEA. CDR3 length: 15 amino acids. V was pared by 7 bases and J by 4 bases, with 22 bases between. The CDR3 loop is CSADDGDGLRTEAFF. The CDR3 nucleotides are TGCAGCGCCGACGATGGGGACGGCCTACGCACTGAAGCTTTCTTT. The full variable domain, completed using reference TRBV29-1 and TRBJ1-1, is SAVISQKPSRDICQRGTSLTIQCQVDSQVTMMFWYRQQPGQSLTLIATANQGSEATYESGFVIDKFPISRPNLTFSTLTVSNMSPEDSSIYLCSADDGDGLRTEAFFGQGTRLTVV.

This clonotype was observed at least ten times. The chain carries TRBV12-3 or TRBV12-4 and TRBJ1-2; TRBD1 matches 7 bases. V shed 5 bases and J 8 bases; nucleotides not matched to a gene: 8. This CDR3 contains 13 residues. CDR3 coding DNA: TGTGCCAGCAGTGAAGACAGGGTTTTCGGCTACACCTTC. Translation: CASSEDRVFGYTF.

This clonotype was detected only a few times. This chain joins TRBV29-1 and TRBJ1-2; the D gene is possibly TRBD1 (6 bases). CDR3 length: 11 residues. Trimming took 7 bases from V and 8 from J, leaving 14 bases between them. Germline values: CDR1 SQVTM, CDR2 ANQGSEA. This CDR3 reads CSELGGGGYTF. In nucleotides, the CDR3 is TGCAGCGAGTTGGGGGGCGGGGGCTACACCTTC.

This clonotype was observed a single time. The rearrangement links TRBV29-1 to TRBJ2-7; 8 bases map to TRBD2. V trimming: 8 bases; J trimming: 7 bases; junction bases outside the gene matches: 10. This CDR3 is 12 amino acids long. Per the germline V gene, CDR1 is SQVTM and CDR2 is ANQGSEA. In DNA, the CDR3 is TGCAGCCTGACGGGGGGGCCCAATGAGCAGTACTTC. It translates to CSLTGGPNEQYF.

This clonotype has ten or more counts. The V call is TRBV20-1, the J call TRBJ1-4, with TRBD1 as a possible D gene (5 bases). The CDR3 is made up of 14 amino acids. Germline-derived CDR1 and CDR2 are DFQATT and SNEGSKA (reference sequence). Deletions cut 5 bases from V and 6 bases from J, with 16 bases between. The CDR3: CSAVEGLGHEKLFF. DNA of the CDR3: TGCAGTGCTGTCGAGGGCCTGGGGCATGAAAAACTGTTTTTT.

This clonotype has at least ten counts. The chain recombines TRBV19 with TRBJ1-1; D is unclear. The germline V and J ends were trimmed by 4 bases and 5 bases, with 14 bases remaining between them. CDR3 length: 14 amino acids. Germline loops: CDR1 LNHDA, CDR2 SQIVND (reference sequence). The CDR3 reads CASSTGSAWTEAFF. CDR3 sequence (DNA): TGTGCCAGTAGTACAGGTTCGGCTTGGACTGAAGCTTTCTTT.

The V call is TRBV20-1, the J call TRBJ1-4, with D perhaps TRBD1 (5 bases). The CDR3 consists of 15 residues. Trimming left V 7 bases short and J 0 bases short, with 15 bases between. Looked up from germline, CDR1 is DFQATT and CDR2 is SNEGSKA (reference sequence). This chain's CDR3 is CSVSSGRATNEKLFF. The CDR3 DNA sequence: TGCAGTGTCTCCTCAGGGAGGGCAACTAATGAAAAACTGTTTTTT.

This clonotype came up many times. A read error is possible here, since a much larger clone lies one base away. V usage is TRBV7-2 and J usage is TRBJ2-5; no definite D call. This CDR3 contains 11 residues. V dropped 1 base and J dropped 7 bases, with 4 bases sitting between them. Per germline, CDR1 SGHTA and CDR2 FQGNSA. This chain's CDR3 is CASSLGGTQYF. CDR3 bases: TGTGCCAGCAGCTTAGGGGGGACCCAGTACTTC.

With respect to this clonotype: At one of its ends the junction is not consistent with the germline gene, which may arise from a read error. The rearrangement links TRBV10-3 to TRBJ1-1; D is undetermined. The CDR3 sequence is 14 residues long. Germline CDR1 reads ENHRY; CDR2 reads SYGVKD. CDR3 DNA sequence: TGTGCCAGCAGTGAAGTCGAGATGAACACTGAAGCTTTCTTT. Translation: CASSEVEMNTEAFF.

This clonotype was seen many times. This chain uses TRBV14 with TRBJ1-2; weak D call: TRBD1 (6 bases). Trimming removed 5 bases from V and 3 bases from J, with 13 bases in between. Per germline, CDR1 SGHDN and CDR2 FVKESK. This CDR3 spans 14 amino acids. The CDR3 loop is CASSIDQGYYGYTF. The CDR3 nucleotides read TGTGCCAGCAGCATTGACCAGGGGTACTATGGCTACACCTTC.

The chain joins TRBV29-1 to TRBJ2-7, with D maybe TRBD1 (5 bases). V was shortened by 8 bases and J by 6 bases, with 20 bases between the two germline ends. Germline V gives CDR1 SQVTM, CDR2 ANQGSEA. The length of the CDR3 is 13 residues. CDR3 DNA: TGCAGCATCAGGGCGCCGGTTACGGCCGAGCAGTACTTC. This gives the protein CSIRAPVTAEQYF.

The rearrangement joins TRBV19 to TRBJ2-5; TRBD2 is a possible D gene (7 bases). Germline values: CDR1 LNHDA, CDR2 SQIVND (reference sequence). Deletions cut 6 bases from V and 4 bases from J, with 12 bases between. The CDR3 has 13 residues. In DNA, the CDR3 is TGTGCCAGTAGAGCGGGGACACGAGAGACCCAGTACTTC. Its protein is CASRAGTRETQYF.

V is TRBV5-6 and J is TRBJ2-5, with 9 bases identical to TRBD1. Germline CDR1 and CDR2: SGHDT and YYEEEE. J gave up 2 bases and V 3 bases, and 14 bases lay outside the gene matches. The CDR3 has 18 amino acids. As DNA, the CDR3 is TGTGCCAGCAGCTCGGGACAGGGCCCGGTAGGCGGACAAGAGACCCAGTACTTC. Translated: CASSSGQGPVGGQETQYF.

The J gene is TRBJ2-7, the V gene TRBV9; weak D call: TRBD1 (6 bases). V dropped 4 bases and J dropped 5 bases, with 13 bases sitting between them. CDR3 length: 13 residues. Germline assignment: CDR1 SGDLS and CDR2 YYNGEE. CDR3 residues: CASSPVRGHEQYF. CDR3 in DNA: TGTGCCAGCAGCCCGGTCAGGGGCCACGAGCAGTACTTC.

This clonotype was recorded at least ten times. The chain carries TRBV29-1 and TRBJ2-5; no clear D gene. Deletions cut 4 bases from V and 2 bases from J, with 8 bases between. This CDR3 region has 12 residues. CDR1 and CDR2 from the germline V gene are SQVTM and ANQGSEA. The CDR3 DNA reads TGCAGCGTTGCGGCAGCTCAAGAGACCCAGTACTTC. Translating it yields CSVAAAQETQYF.

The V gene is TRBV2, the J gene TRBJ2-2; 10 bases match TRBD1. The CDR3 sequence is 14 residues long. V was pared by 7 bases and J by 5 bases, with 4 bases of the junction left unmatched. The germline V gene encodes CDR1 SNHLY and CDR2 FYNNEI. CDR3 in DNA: TGTGCCAGCAAGGACAGGGGGTGGACCGGGGAGCTGTTTTTT. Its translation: CASKDRGWTGELFF.

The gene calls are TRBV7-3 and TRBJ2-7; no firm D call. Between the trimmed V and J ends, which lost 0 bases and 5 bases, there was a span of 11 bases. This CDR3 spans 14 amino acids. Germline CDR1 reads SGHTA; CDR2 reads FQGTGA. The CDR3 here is CASSLTTGLDEQYF. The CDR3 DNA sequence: TGTGCCAGCAGCTTAACAACCGGGTTGGACGAGCAGTACTTC.

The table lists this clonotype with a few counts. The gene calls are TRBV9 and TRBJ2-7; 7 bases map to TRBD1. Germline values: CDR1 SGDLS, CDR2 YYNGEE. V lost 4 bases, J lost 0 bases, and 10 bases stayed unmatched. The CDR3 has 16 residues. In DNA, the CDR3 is TGTGCCAGCAGCCCAACCGGGACAGCACCCTCCTACGAGCAGTACTTC. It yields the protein CASSPTGTAPSYEQYF.

CDR3 nucleotides: TGTGCCAGCAGTGCAACAAGGGTTAATTCACCCCTCCACTTT. Amino acid sequence: CASSATRVNSPLHF. The chain recombines TRBV6-1 with TRBJ1-6; D unclear. CDR1 is MNHNS, CDR2 SASEGT, per germline. The length of the CDR3 is 14 residues. V dropped 4 bases and J dropped 6 bases, with 10 bases sitting between them.

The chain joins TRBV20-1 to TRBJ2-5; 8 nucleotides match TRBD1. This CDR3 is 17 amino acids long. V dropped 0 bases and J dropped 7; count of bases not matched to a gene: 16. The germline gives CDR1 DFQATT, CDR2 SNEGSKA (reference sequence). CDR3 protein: CSARDLRQGFFEGTQYF. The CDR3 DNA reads TGCAGTGCTAGAGATCTTCGACAGGGGTTTTTTGAGGGGACCCAGTACTTC.

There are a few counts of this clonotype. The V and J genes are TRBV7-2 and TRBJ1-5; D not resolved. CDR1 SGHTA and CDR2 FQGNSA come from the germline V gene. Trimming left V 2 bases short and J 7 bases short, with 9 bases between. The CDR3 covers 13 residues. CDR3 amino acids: CASSLILEQPQHF. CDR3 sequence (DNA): TGTGCCAGCAGCTTAATCTTAGAGCAGCCCCAGCATTTT.

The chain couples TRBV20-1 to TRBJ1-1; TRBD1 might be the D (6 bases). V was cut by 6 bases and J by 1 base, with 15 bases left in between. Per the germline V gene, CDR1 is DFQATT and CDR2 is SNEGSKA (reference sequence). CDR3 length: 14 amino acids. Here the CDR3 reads CSAMGGPGNTEAFF. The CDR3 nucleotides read TGCAGTGCCATGGGGGGCCCTGGGAACACTGAAGCTTTCTTT.

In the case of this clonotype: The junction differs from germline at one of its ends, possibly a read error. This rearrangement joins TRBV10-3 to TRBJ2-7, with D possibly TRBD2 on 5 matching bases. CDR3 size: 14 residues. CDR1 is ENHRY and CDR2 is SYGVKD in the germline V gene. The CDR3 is CASSGDIPDYGQYF. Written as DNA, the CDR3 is TGTGCCAGCAGCGGTGACATCCCCGACTACGGGCAGTACTTC.

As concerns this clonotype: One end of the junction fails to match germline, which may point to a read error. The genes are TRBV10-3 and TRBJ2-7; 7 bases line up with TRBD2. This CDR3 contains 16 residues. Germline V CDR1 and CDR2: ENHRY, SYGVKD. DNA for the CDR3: TGTGCCAGCAGTGAAGCGTCGGGACTATCCGCCTACGAGCAGTACTTC. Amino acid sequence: CASSEASGLSAYEQYF.

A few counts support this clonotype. The CDR3 sequence is CSAPWAGEMNTEAFF. CDR3 nucleotide sequence: TGCAGTGCCCCCTGGGCGGGCGAGATGAACACTGAAGCTTTCTTT. The V call is TRBV20-1, the J call TRBJ1-1; D is uncertain. CDR3 length: 15 amino acids. V was clipped by 6 bases and J by 0 bases, with 17 bases between them. The V gene's germline CDR1 is DFQATT and CDR2 SNEGSKA (reference sequence).

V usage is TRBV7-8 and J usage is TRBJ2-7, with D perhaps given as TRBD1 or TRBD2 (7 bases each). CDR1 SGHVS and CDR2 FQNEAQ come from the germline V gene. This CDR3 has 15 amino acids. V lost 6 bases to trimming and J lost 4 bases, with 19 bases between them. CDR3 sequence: CASRAEGGGGYEQYF. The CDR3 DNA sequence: TGTGCCAGCAGGGCCGAGGGAGGGGGCGGGTACGAGCAGTACTTC. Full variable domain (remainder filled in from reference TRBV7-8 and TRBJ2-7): GAGVSQSPRYKVAKRGQDVALRCDPISGHVSLFWYQQALGQGPEFLTYFQNEAQLDKSGLPSDRFFAERPEGSVSTLKIQRTQQEDSAVYLCASRAEGGGGYEQYFGPGTRLTVT.

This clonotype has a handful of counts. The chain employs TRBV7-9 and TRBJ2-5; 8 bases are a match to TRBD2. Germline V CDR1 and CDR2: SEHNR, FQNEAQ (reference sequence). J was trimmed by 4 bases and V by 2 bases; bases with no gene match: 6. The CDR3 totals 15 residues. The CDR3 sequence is CASSLWVAGLETQYF. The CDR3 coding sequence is TGTGCCAGCAGCTTATGGGTAGCGGGGTTAGAGACCCAGTACTTC.

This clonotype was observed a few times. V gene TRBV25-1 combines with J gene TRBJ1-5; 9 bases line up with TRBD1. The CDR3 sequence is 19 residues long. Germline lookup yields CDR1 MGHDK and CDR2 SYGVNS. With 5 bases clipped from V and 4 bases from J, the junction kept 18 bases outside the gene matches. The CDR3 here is CASSYPSDRGYSVNQPQHF. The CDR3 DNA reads TGTGCCAGCAGTTACCCCAGCGACAGGGGGTATTCTGTGAATCAGCCCCAGCATTTT.

CDR3 in amino acids: CAISESKLSGQVNTGELFF. Here the CDR3 DNA reads TGTGCCATCAGTGAGTCGAAATTATCGGGACAGGTGAACACCGGGGAGCTGTTTTTT. This chain links TRBV10-3 with TRBJ2-2; 8 nucleotides agree with TRBD1. Germline-derived CDR1 and CDR2 are ENHRY and SYGVKD. The CDR3 spans 19 residues. Germline trimming cut 0 bases from V and 1 base from J; bases unmatched to any gene: 10.

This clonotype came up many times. The CDR3 DNA is TGTGCCAGCAGCTTAGCCCGGACAGGGGGCAACGAGCAGTACTTC. Translation: CASSLARTGGNEQYF. The V and J genes are TRBV7-2 and TRBJ2-7; 11 positions agree with TRBD1. CDR1 is SGHTA and CDR2 is FQGNSA in the germline V gene. The CDR3 runs to 15 residues. After removal of 0 bases from V and 5 bases from J, the junction contained 3 bases not matched to a gene.

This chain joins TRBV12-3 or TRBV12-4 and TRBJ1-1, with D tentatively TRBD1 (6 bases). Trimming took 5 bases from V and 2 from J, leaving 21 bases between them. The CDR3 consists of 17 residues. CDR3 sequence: CASSRRGRGGQNTEAFF. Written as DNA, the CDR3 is TGTGCCAGCAGTCGACGGGGCCGGGGGGGACAAAACACTGAAGCTTTCTTT.